The 6 T cell receptor beta chains presented below share a single source sample, sequenced in a study of human T cells and chemical hapten exposure. TCRdb recomputed calls from the RACE reads with MiXCR, one row per CDR3 protein. The data contain over 65,000 distinct CDR3 sequences, over 8.5% of them singletons. Time point: patch test 1, 2 weeks after DPC sensitization. As for treatment: therapeutic diphenylcyclopropenone sensitization with weekly scalp DPC. The sample here was whole blood, taken in connection with sensitization to the hapten diphenylcyclopropenone (DPC). These receptors were collected from a woman aged 45-59 years with alopecia areata. Some clones in this sample may be carry-over from other donors' samples.

This clonotype appeared many times. V gene TRBV28 combines with J gene TRBJ2-1, with 13 bases lining up with TRBD2. This CDR3 region has 16 residues. CDR1 is MDHEN, CDR2 SYDVKM, per germline. V shed 2 bases, J shed 7 bases, and the junction held 5 bases outside the gene matches. CDR3 nucleotide sequence: TGTGCCAGCAGTTTAGCGACTAGCGGGAGGTGGAATGAGCAGTTCTTC. Protein: CASSLATSGRWNEQFF.

This clonotype was detected many times. The chain uses TRBV7-2 and TRBJ2-5; D gene ambiguous. Trimming took off 1 base at V and 3 bases at J, with 6 bases between the two ends. The germline V gene has CDR1 SGHTA and CDR2 FQGNSA. The CDR3 runs 13 residues. The CDR3 nucleotides are TGTGCCAGCAGCTTAGGCCCAAAAGAGACCCAGTACTTC. Protein: CASSLGPKETQYF.

Concerning this clonotype itself: A single base separates this from a much larger clone, so it may be a read error. This chain joins TRBV15 and TRBJ1-5; perhaps TRBD1 as D (5 bases). Between the trimmed V and J ends, which lost 0 bases and 0 bases, there was a span of 15 bases. The CDR3 length is 18 residues. CDR1 and CDR2 from the germline V gene are LNHNV and YYDKDF (reference sequence). CDR3 amino acids: CATSREWTRIGSNQPQHF. CDR3 in DNA: TGTGCCACCAGCAGAGAGTGGACAAGGATCGGTAGCAATCAGCCCCAGCATTTT.

Many counts were recorded for this clonotype. The chain carries TRBV7-9 and TRBJ2-1; a possible D gene is TRBD2 (5 bases). The CDR3 is 18 residues long. V was trimmed by 0 bases and J by 3 bases, leaving 18 bases between them. Looked up from germline, CDR1 is SEHNR and CDR2 is FQNEAQ (reference sequence). The CDR3 is CASSLASGRATLYNEQFF. The CDR3 DNA follows: TGTGCCAGCAGCTTAGCGTCGGGAAGGGCTACCCTCTACAATGAGCAGTTCTTC.

This clonotype was recorded at least ten times. This chain joins TRBV3-1 and TRBJ2-1, with 9 bases aligning to TRBD2. The germline CDR1 and CDR2 sequences are LGHDT and YNNKEL (reference sequence). There are 19 residues in the CDR3. V trimming: 3 bases; J trimming: 2 bases; junction bases outside the gene matches: 14. The CDR3 region is CASSQEWGGAGGPYNEQFF. Written as DNA, the CDR3 is TGTGCCAGCAGCCAGGAATGGGGGGGAGCGGGAGGCCCCTACAATGAGCAGTTCTTC.

This clonotype appeared many times. The chain joins TRBV28 to TRBJ2-2; TRBD1 agrees at 8 bases. This CDR3 is 16 amino acids long. Per germline, CDR1 MDHEN and CDR2 SYDVKM. V lost 5 bases and J lost 1; bases outside the gene matches: 6. The CDR3: CASSPRGTGNTGELFF. CDR3 nucleotide sequence: TGTGCCAGCAGTCCAAGGGGGACAGGGAACACCGGGGAGCTGTTTTTT.